A single sample gave rise to the 14 T cell receptor beta chains below, sequenced in a study of monozygotic twins with cystic fibrosis. Produced via immunoSEQ multiplex PCR; TCRdb's table is partial and in-frame only. The data show about 22,000 clones, approximately 87% seen once. Specimen: blood. These receptors all stem from a woman aged 25 to 39 with cystic fibrosis.

The chain couples TRBV7-6 to TRBJ1-1; 9 bases line up with TRBD1. V was pared by 5 bases and J by 2 bases, with 6 bases of the junction left unmatched. The CDR3 consists of 15 residues. CDR1 SGHVS and CDR2 FNYEAQ come from the germline V gene. The DNA of the CDR3 is TGTGCCAGCAGCAAGCGGACAGGGGTTAACACTGAAGCTTTCTTT. Its protein is CASSKRTGVNTEAFF.

Here the CDR3 DNA reads TGTGCCAGTAGTATGATCATACAGGGTTCCGAGACCCAGTACTTC. Its translation is CASSMIIQGSETQYF. V usage is TRBV19 and J usage is TRBJ2-5; D perhaps matches TRBD1 (6 bases). This CDR3 is built from 15 residues. Germline CDR1 is LNHDA and CDR2 is SQIVND (reference sequence). The V gene lost 3 bases and the J gene lost 5 bases, with 16 bases spanning the gap.

The V call is TRBV28, the J call TRBJ2-3, with a tentative D call TRBD1 (5 bases). This CDR3 is built from 14 residues. Trimming removed 9 bases from V and 0 bases from J, with 13 bases in between. The germline gives CDR1 MDHEN, CDR2 SYDVKM. This CDR3 reads CASGAASSTDTQYF. In nucleotides, the CDR3 is TGTGCCAGTGGGGCGGCCTCTAGCACAGATACGCAGTATTTT.

The rearrangement links TRBV2 to TRBJ1-2, with 7 bases fitting TRBD1. The V gene's germline CDR1 is SNHLY and CDR2 FYNNEI. Trimming cost V 11 bases and J 4 bases; bases outside gene matches: 7. This CDR3 is 12 amino acids long. The CDR3 DNA reads as TGTGCCCTCTGGCGGACAGGCTATGGCTACACCTTC. Its protein is CALWRTGYGYTF.

This clone was observed a single time. Here the CDR3 DNA reads TGTGCCAGCAGGCCGGGACAGGGGTGGTCCGGGGAGCTGTTTTTT. Protein: CASRPGQGWSGELFF. The V gene is TRBV2, the J gene TRBJ2-2; 10 nucleotides line up with TRBD1. The CDR3 sequence is 15 residues long. Germline CDR1 reads SNHLY; CDR2 reads FYNNEI. After removal of 6 bases from V and 6 bases from J, the junction contained 7 bases not matched to a gene.

The genes are TRBV28 and TRBJ1-6, with TRBD1 identical over 7 bases. The CDR3 spans 14 residues. V was clipped by 7 bases and J by 10 bases; unmatched bases: 10. From germline, CDR1 is MDHEN and CDR2 SYDVKM. The CDR3 reads CASILQGNRSPLHF. The CDR3 DNA is TGTGCCAGCATCTTACAGGGGAACCGGTCACCCCTCCACTTT.

The chain has TRBV19 and TRBJ2-7; a weak D match, TRBD1 (6 bases). V was pared by 1 base and J by 4 bases, with 11 bases between. CDR1 and CDR2 (germline): LNHDA, SQIVND (reference sequence). The CDR3 spans 14 residues. The CDR3 here is CASSIAARGYEQYF. The DNA for the CDR3 is TGTGCCAGTAGTATAGCAGCCAGGGGTTACGAGCAGTACTTC.

The chain recombines TRBV7-9 with TRBJ1-1; D is unresolved. Trimming took 5 bases from V and 2 from J, leaving 3 bases between them. The CDR3 is 11 residues long. Looked up from germline, CDR1 is SEHNR and CDR2 is FQNEAQ (reference sequence). The CDR3 sequence is CASSENTEAFF. Here the CDR3 DNA reads TGTGCCAGCAGCGAAAACACTGAAGCTTTCTTT.

In its sample, this clone was seen a few times. The chain couples TRBV9 to TRBJ1-2, with D tentatively TRBD1 (5 bases). Trimming stripped 5 bases from V and 0 bases from J, with 8 bases between. CDR3 size: 13 residues. Germline-derived CDR1 and CDR2 are SGDLS and YYNGEE. DNA for the CDR3: TGTGCCAGCAGACCGGGGGCTAACTATGGCTACACCTTC. Protein product: CASRPGANYGYTF.

The chain carries TRBV9 and TRBJ2-1; 8 bases align to TRBD2. The germline gives CDR1 SGDLS, CDR2 YYNGEE. J was trimmed by 10 bases and V by 1 base; bases with no gene match: 7. The CDR3 is 14 amino acids. The CDR3 spells CASSVYPGGQEQFF. CDR3 sequence (DNA): TGTGCCAGCAGCGTATATCCGGGGGGGCAGGAGCAGTTCTTC.

J is TRBJ2-3 and V is TRBV5-4; 11 bases match TRBD2. CDR3 size: 17 residues. The V gene end was trimmed by 3 bases and the J gene end by 4 bases; junction bases not matched to a gene: 10. The germline V gene has CDR1 SGHNT and CDR2 YYREEE (reference sequence). The CDR3 DNA sequence: TGTGCCAGCAGCTCTCCGAGCGGACTAGCGGGTGCAGATACGCAGTATTTT. This translates into CASSSPSGLAGADTQYF.

This clone was counted once. The chain carries TRBV6-5 and TRBJ1-5, with no clear D. The CDR3 loop spans 14 amino acids. Trimming pared 5 bases from V and 2 bases from J, leaving 10 bases between. Germline values: CDR1 MNHEY, CDR2 SVGAGI. CDR3 protein: CASSRSWGNQPQHF. CDR3 in DNA: TGTGCCAGCAGTCGATCTTGGGGCAATCAGCCCCAGCATTTT.

The rearrangement joins TRBV11-3 to TRBJ1-1, with D possibly TRBD1 on 5 matching bases. CDR1 and CDR2 from the germline V gene are SGHNT and YENEEA. Trimming removed 1 base at V and 1 base at J, with 7 bases between. This CDR3 region has 14 residues. The CDR3 DNA follows: TGTGCCAGCAGCTTAGCGGGGCCGAACACTGAAGCTTTCTTT. It encodes CASSLAGPNTEAFF.

The genes are TRBV4-1 and TRBJ1-1, with D tentatively TRBD1 (5 bases). From germline, CDR1 is MGHRA and CDR2 YSYEKL. This CDR3 comprises 15 residues. V dropped 2 bases and J dropped 6 bases, with 16 bases sitting between them. The CDR3 nucleotides are TGCGCCAGCAGCCAAATAGGGGCCGCGCGACCTGAAGCTTTCTTT. The encoded protein is CASSQIGAARPEAFF.